This TCR beta chain was obtained from a study of glioma-infiltrating T cells. The CDR3 sequence is 16 residues long. Germline V CDR1 and CDR2: SEHNR, FQNEAQ (reference sequence). The V end lost 5 bases, the J end lost 5 bases, and 21 bases lay between the germline ends. Concerning this clonotype itself: Its cognate antigen is unknown.

Study-wide results and caveats: Tissue-blood divergence was below expectation in non-neoplastic patients, above in gliomas.

Amplification of TCR alpha and beta CDR3 regions from RNA used iRepertoire nested multiplex PCR. MiXCR was run by TCRdb on the multiplex PCR reads, yielding one entry per CDR3 protein. The data contain under 150,000 distinct CDR3 sequences, 24% of them singletons. The chain carries TRBV7-9 and TRBJ2-5; D possibly uses TRBD1 or TRBD2 (5 bases each). This sequence originates from a human donor with low-grade glioma or glioblastoma, undergoing nonglioma brain surgery, or in good health (not recorded which). The source material was glioma tissue, nonneoplastic brain tissue, or PBMCs (not recorded which). CDR3 loop: CASSPPGIGDAETQYF. As DNA, the CDR3 is TGTGCCAGCAGCCCTCCCGGGATAGGGGATGCGGAGACCCAGTACTTC.